This TCR beta chain was recovered during a study of cytomegalovirus exposure and HLA in healthy donors. PCR was performed using 60 Vbeta and 13 Jbeta primers. Profiled with immunoSEQ multiplex PCR; TCRdb holds only in-frame clones, not every one. The repertoire includes about 150,000 clones, more than 60% of them detected once, and about 4% sits in the top ten. The table lists this clone with a count of one. The donors, nominally healthy at sampling, likely had unrecorded immune exposures. From germline, CDR1 is SEHNR and CDR2 FQNEAQ (reference sequence). The CDR3 totals 15 residues. V lost 4 bases and J lost 0, with 12 bases in between.

The sample taken for sequencing was PBMCs. The receptor was isolated from a woman aged 35 to 49 in good health and CMV-seronegative. V gene TRBV7-9 combines with J gene TRBJ1-1; a weak D match, TRBD1 (6 bases). CDR3 in amino acids: CASSSPGTLNTEAFF. The CDR3 bases are TGTGCCAGCAGCTCGCCCGGGACATTGAACACTGAAGCTTTCTTT.